This record covers a single T cell receptor (beta chain). What it binds is not known. At one of its ends the junction is not consistent with the germline gene, which may arise from a read error. This specimen belongs to a study of shared clonotypes between healthy human individuals. Points from the study as a whole: Researchers found naive subsets generally carried larger estimated richness than memory subsets.

Replicate sorted-subset PCRs were loaded with around 220 ng DNA, 25,000 to 30,000 T cell genomes. Data came from immunoSEQ multiplex PCR; TCRdb stores just in-frame clones and leaves some out. The sample shows approximately 2.5 million clones, roughly 93% of them seen only once. This CDR3 is built from 13 residues. Germline V lookup: CDR1 LGHNT, CDR2 FRNRAP. The specimen sequenced was naive CD4+ T cells from PBMCs. Specified subset: CD45RA+ positively selected. The TCR comes from a man between 18 and 35 years old in good health. Some clones in this sample may be carry-over from other donors' samples. The V and J genes are TRBV12-5 and TRBJ1-1, with D maybe TRBD1 (6 bases). As DNA, the CDR3 is TGTGCTAGTGCCTCGAGGGGGAACGCTGAAGCTTTCTTT. This codes for CASASRGNAEAFF. Together with reference TRBV12-5 and TRBJ1-1, the CDR3 gives the full variable domain: DARVTQTPRHKVTEMGQEVTMRCQPILGHNTVFWYRQTMMQGLELLAYFRNRAPLDDSGMPKDRFSAEMPDATLATLKIQPSEPRDSAVYFCASASRGNAEAFFGQGTRLTVV.